This T cell receptor (beta chain) was found in a study of molecular identifiers for immune sequencing clone quantification. The overall study: In replicates, RNA from roughly 21,000 or 96,000 naive CD8 cells was split five ways, four sequenced. Broader study findings: Clonotypes topping 20 RNA copies carried over 97% of effector molecules but under 1% of naive ones.

V lost 4 bases and J 2 bases, leaving 8 bases between the germline ends. From germline, CDR1 is MNHEY and CDR2 SMNVEV (reference sequence). The CDR3 is 13 amino acids. Sorting captured naive CD8 T cells as CD8+CD4-CCR7+CD45RA+. TCRdb called the PCR reads again in MiXCR, with one record for every CDR3 protein. The sample yields 300,000 to 400,000 distinct CDR3 sequences, roughly a quarter seen once. This clonotype was detected only a few times. What it binds is unknown. Specimen: naive CD8+ T cells from blood, with Jurkat cell RNA spiked in. The subset here: FACS-sorted CD8+CD4-CCR7+CD45RA+ naive T cells. This chain connects TRBV27 to TRBJ1-2; D unclear. This clonotype was sampled from a human donor in good health. Some libraries in this study had Jurkat cell RNA spiked in. This chain's CDR3 is CASSSGGNYGYTF. Here the CDR3 DNA reads TGTGCCAGCAGTTCAGGAGGGAACTATGGCTACACCTTC.